These 7 T cell receptor beta chains were sequenced from one sample in a study of identical twins. Each CDR3 protein is one row after TCRdb ran MiXCR on the 5' RACE reads. The sample holds about 340,000 distinct CDR3 sequences, roughly an eighth seen once. The same data also went into a second study, on yellow fever vaccine responses in identical twins.

Sequenced sample: CD8+ T cells sorted from blood. Receptors were obtained from a woman between 18 and 29 years old in good health.

This clonotype was recorded many times. V usage is TRBV5-1 and J usage is TRBJ2-3; D is perhaps TRBD1 or TRBD2 (5 bases each). Germline CDR1 and CDR2: SGHRS and YFSETQ. The CDR3 totals 15 residues. V was shortened by 4 bases and J by 1 base, with 13 bases between the two germline ends. CDR3 residues: CASSLRDGGTDTQYF. DNA for the CDR3: TGCGCCAGCAGCCTCCGGGACGGGGGCACAGATACGCAGTATTTT.

This clonotype was counted between two and nine times. The chain joins TRBV4-2 to TRBJ1-2; D remains unclear. V shed 3 bases and J shed 3 bases, with 11 bases lying between them. Germline V gene sequence: CDR1 LGHNA, CDR2 YNFKEQ. The CDR3 covers 14 residues. Here the CDR3 DNA reads TGTGCCAGCAGCCACCACATGAGAGACTATGGCTACACCTTC. Translation: CASSHHMRDYGYTF.

Regarding this clonotype: A read error is possible here, since a much larger clone lies one base away. This chain joins TRBV4-2 and TRBJ2-1, with 13 bases identical to TRBD2. CDR3 length: 20 residues. CDR1 and CDR2 from the germline V gene are LGHNA and YNFKEQ. The DNA of the CDR3 is TGTGCCAGAAGCCAAGATTTGGGGACTAGCGGGAACCCATCGGGGAATGAGCAGTTCTTC. Amino acid sequence: CARSQDLGTSGNPSGNEQFF.

The genes are TRBV6-6 and TRBJ1-2; D remains ambiguous. V lost 10 bases and J 4 bases, leaving 16 bases between the germline ends. This CDR3 is built from 13 residues. Germline CDR1 reads MNHNY; CDR2 reads SVGAGI (reference sequence). This chain's CDR3 is CATAGEGVYGYTF. CDR3 DNA sequence: TGTGCCACAGCCGGTGAAGGCGTCTATGGCTACACCTTC.

This clonotype occurred many times. The rearrangement joins TRBV5-1 to TRBJ2-7; 9 bases fit TRBD2. Germline CDR1 is SGHRS and CDR2 is YFSETQ. The V gene end was trimmed by 3 bases and the J gene end by 3 bases; junction bases not matched to a gene: 7. The CDR3 has 15 residues. The CDR3 region is CASSSPGGGGYEQYF. The CDR3 DNA reads as TGCGCCAGCAGCTCCCCAGGCGGGGGGGGCTACGAGCAGTACTTC.

A few counts support this clonotype. The rearrangement uses TRBV6-1 and TRBJ1-5; 9 nucleotides align to TRBD1. V lost 4 bases and J lost 7; bases outside the gene matches: 11. Germline V gives CDR1 MNHNS, CDR2 SASEGT. The length of the CDR3 is 16 residues. The CDR3 coding sequence is TGTGCCAGCAGTGTCAACAGGGGGCAAGTGAGGCAGCCCCAGCATTTT. This encodes CASSVNRGQVRQPQHF.

The chain couples TRBV2 to TRBJ2-7; no definite D call. The CDR3 extends over 11 amino acids. V lost 7 bases and J 6 bases, leaving 10 bases between the germline ends. Germline-derived CDR1 and CDR2 are SNHLY and FYNNEI. CDR3 protein: CASTVGLEQYF. CDR3 DNA sequence: TGTGCCAGCACGGTAGGGCTCGAGCAGTACTTC.